This T cell receptor beta chain stems from a study of blood T cell repertoires in COVID-19. Background on the study: Acute and convalescent COVID-19 specimens originated in the United States, Italy and Spain. PBMCs, B-cell-depleted T cells, or T cells were the source of the cDNA or gDNA that made up the material.

This clone was counted a single time. The CDR3 is 15 residues long. Trimming removed 5 bases at V and 7 bases at J, with 20 bases between. Germline V lookup: CDR1 SGHTA, CDR2 FQGNSA. Cohort allocation depended upon clinical history that participants reported. For recovered donors of Cohort 3, there were two negative PCRs, clearance, or symptom resolution. Only in-frame clones appear in the TCRdb table, and some are missing; sequencing was by immunoSEQ multiplex PCR. This table holds approximately 390,000 clones, around nine tenths found once. The chain recombines TRBV7-2 with TRBJ1-2; possibly TRBD1 for D (6 bases). The sample taken for sequencing was PBMCs or T cells enriched from blood (not recorded which). This TCR was sampled from a woman aged 45-65 years who had recovered from COVID-19. CDR3 protein: CASSQTQSRGSGYTF. CDR3 bases: TGTGCCAGCAGCCAAACCCAGAGCAGGGGCTCTGGCTACACCTTC. The full variable domain, in which reference TRBV7-2 and TRBJ1-2 provide the parts outside the CDR3, is GAGVSQSPSNKVTEKGKDVELRCDPISGHTALYWYRQSLGQGLEFLIYFQGNSAPDKSGLPSDRFSAERTGGSVSTLTIQRTQQEDSAVYLCASSQTQSRGSGYTFGSGTRLTVV.